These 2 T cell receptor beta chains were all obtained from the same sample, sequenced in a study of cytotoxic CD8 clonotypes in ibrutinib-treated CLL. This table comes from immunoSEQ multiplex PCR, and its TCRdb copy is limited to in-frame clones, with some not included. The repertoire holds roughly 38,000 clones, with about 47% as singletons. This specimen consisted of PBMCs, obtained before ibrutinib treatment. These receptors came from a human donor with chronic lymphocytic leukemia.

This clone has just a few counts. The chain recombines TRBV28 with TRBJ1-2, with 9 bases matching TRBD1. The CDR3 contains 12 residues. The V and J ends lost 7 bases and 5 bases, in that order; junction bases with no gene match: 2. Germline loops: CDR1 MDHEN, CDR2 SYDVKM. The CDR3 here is CASIGTGYGYTF. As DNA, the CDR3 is TGTGCCAGCATCGGGACAGGGTATGGCTACACCTTC.

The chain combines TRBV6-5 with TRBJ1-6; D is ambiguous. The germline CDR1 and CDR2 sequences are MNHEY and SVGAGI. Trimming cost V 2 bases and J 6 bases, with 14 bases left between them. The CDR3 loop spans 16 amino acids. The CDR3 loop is CASSYTLNPGNSPLHF. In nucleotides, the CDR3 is TGTGCCAGCAGTTACACTCTAAACCCGGGTAATTCACCCCTCCACTTT.